This T cell receptor beta chain was documented in a study of blood T cell repertoires in COVID-19. In the study overall: Both acute and convalescent COVID-19 samples were obtained from the United States, Italy and Spain. From T cells, B-cell-depleted T cells, or PBMCs came the material, which was cDNA or gDNA.

Authors' processing steps: Amplification from reference gene primers served as the basis for estimated nucleated cell counts. TCRdb keeps only in-frame clones here, not all; method: immunoSEQ multiplex PCR. V, J and clone size are taken as reported in that table, and D and trimming were inferred from the DNA itself. The data hold around 200,000 clones, with around 87% observed a single time. This clone came up once. CDR3 length: 15 amino acids. V was clipped by 4 bases and J by 9 bases; unmatched bases: 12. Per the germline V gene, CDR1 is MDHEN and CDR2 is SYDVKM. V gene TRBV28 combines with J gene TRBJ1-2, with TRBD1 matching over 9 bases. The specimen sequenced was peripheral blood. The sequence derives from a man aged 35-49 years with active or convalescent COVID-19. The CDR3 DNA reads TGTGCCAGCAGTTGGGTCACAGGGGGCGCAGGTAGCTACACCTTC. This encodes CASSWVTGGAGSYTF.